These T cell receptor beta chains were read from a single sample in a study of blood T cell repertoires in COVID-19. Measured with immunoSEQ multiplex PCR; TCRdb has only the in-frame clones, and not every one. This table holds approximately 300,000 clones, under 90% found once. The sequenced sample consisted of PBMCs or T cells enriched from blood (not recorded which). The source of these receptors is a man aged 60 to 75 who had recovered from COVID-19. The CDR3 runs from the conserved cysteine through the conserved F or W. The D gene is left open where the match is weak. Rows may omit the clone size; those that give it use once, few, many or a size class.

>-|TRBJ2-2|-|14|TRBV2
CASSEELSRGELFF
TGTGCCAGCAGTGAAGAGCTTTCCAGGGGGGAGCTGTTTTTT
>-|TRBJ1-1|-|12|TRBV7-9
CASNPAGTEAFF
TGTGCCAGCAACCCAGCGGGGACAGAAGCTTTCTTT
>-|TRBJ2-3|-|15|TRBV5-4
CASSAEGDFTDTQYF
TGTGCCAGCAGCGCGGAAGGTGATTTCACAGATACGCAGTATTTT
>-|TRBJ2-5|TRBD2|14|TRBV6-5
CASRLAGGKETQYF
TGTGCCTCCAGACTAGCGGGAGGTAAAGAGACCCAGTACTTC
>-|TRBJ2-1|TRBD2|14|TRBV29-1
CSALPAGPQNEQFF
TGCAGCGCCCTCCCAGCGGGACCACAGAATGAGCAGTTCTTC
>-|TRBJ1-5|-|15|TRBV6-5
CASSITGYSNQPQHF
TGTGCCAGCAGTATTACAGGGTATAGCAATCAGCCCCAGCATTTT
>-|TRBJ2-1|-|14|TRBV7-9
CASSPGLSYNEQFF
TGTGCCAGCAGCCCGGGACTTTCTTACAATGAGCAGTTCTTC
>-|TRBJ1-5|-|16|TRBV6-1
CASSEISGLRNQPQHF
TGTGCCAGCAGTGAAATTTCAGGGTTGCGCAATCAGCCCCAGCATTTT
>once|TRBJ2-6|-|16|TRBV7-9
CASSRTGSSGANVLTF
TGTGCCAGCAGCCGAACAGGGAGCTCTGGGGCCAACGTCCTGACTTTC
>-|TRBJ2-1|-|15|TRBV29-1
CSVDRGLAVHNEQFF
TGCAGCGTTGACCGGGGGCTAGCGGTCCACAATGAGCAGTTCTTC
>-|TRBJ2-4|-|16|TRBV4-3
CASSPDSYLAKNIQYF
TGCGCCAGCAGCCCGGACAGTTATTTAGCCAAAAACATTCAGTACTTC
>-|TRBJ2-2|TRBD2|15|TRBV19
CASSPTSGFTGELFF
TGTGCCAGTAGTCCTACTAGCGGATTCACCGGGGAGCTGTTTTTT
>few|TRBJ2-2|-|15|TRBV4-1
CASSQVGLASGELFF
TGCGCCAGCAGCCAAGTTGGACTGGCGTCCGGGGAGCTGTTTTTT
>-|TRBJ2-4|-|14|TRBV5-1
CASSPRTEENIQYF
TGCGCCAGCAGCCCCCGGACAGAAGAGAACATTCAGTACTTC
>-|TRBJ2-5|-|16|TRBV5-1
CASSLARASSIETQYF
TGCGCCAGCAGCTTGGCCAGGGCTAGTAGCATCGAGACCCAGTACTTC
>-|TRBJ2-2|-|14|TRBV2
CASIRTENTGELFF
TGTGCCAGCATTCGGACAGAGAACACCGGGGAGCTGTTTTTT
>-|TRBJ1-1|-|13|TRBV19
CASITLGGTEAFF
TGTGCCAGTATCACCCTGGGGGGGACTGAAGCTTTCTTT
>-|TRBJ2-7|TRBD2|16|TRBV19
CASSSGGTSGLYEQYF
TGTGCCAGTAGTTCGGGCGGGACTAGCGGACTCTACGAGCAGTACTTC
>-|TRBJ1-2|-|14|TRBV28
CASSLFQEGYGYTF
TGTGCCAGCAGTTTATTTCAGGAGGGCTATGGCTACACCTTC
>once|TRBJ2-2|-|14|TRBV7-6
CASILSGNTGELFF
TGTGCCAGCATCCTTAGCGGGAACACCGGGGAGCTGTTTTTT
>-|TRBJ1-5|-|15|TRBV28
CATGPQGSRNQPQHF
TGTGCCACCGGTCCACAGGGTTCCCGCAATCAGCCCCAGCATTTT
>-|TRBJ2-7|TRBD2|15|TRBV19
CASSYGLAAPYEQYF
TGTGCCAGTAGTTACGGGCTAGCGGCACCCTACGAGCAGTACTTC
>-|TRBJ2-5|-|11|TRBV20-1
CSVDTQETQYF
TGCAGTGTGGACACCCAAGAGACCCAGTACTTC
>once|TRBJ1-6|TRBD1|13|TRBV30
CAWKQGYNSPLHF
TGTGCCTGGAAACAGGGGTATAATTCACCCCTCCACTTT
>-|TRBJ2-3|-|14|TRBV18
CASSPGLSTDTQYF
TGTGCCAGCTCCCCGGGACTCAGCACAGATACGCAGTATTTT
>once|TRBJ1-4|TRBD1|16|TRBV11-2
CASSFTGGTTNEKLFF
TGTGCCAGCAGCTTCACAGGGGGCACAACTAATGAAAAACTGTTTTTT
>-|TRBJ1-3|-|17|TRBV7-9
CASSYGLGVSSGNTIYF
TGTGCCAGCAGCTATGGGCTCGGGGTGAGCTCTGGAAACACCATATATTTT
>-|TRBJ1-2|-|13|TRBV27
CASSPGLLYGYTF
TGTGCCAGCAGTCCCGGACTCCTCTATGGCTACACCTTC
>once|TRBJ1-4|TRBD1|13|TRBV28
CASSRDREEKLFF
TGTGCCAGCAGCCGGGACAGGGAAGAAAAACTGTTTTTT
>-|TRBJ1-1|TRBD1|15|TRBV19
CASSPAGQGRVGAFF
TGTGCCAGTAGTCCCGCGGGACAGGGAAGGGTCGGAGCTTTCTTT
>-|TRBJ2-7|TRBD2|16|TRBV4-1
CASSGFTSGSSYEQYF
TGCGCCAGCAGCGGATTTACTAGCGGGAGTAGCTACGAGCAGTACTTC
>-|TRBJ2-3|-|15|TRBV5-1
CASSLGLGGTDTQYF
TGCGCCAGCAGCTTGGGACTAGGGGGCACAGATACGCAGTATTTT
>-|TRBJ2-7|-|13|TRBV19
CASSISQGNEQYF
TGTGCCAGTAGTATATCACAGGGAAATGAGCAGTACTTC
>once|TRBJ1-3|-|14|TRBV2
CASTLTGSGNTIYF
TGTGCCAGCACCTTAACAGGGTCTGGAAACACCATATATTTT
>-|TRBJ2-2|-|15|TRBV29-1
CSAGKGGRGTGELFF
TGCAGCGCTGGAAAAGGCGGGCGAGGGACCGGGGAGCTGTTTTTT
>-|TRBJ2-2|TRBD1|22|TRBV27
CASRGTGGGSGLAPLNTGELFF
TGTGCCAGCAGGGGGACAGGGGGCGGATCCGGTCTAGCTCCCTTGAACACCGGGGAGCTGTTTTTT
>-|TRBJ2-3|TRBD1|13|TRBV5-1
CASSSQGADTQYF
TGCGCCAGCAGCTCGCAGGGGGCAGATACGCAGTATTTT
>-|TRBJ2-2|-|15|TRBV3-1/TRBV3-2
CASSRAQSNTGELFF
TGTGCCAGCAGCCGCGCACAGAGTAACACCGGGGAGCTGTTTTTT
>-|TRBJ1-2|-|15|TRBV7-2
CASSLDPGANYGYTF
TGTGCCAGCAGCTTAGATCCGGGAGCTAACTATGGCTACACCTTC
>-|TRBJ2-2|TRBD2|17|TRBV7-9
CASSPATTSGRPGELFF
TGTGCCAGCAGCCCAGCTACGACTAGCGGGAGGCCCGGGGAGCTGTTTTTT
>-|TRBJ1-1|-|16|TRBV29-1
CSARTRANRGFPEAFF
TGCAGCGCGAGAACCAGGGCCAATAGGGGGTTTCCTGAAGCTTTCTTT
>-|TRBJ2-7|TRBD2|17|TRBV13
CASSIGTSPIHNYEQYF
TGTGCCAGCAGCATCGGGACTAGCCCGATCCACAACTACGAGCAGTACTTC
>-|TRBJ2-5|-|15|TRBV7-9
CASSRDGGRGETQYF
TGTGCCAGCAGCCGGGACGGGGGGCGAGGGGAGACCCAGTACTTC
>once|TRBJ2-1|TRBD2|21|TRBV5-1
CASSLDNRSASGSEVYNEQFF
TGCGCCAGCAGCTTGGATAACCGGTCGGCTAGCGGGAGTGAAGTCTACAATGAGCAGTTCTTC
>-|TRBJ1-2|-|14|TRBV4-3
CASSQGRGGYGYTF
TGCGCCAGCAGCCAAGGTCGGGGAGGTTATGGCTACACCTTC
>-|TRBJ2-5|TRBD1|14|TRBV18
CASSGDRSKETQYF
TGTGCCAGCTCAGGGGACAGGAGTAAAGAGACCCAGTACTTC
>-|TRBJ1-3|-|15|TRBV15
CATSRTAFSGNTIYF
TGTGCCACCTCTCGGACAGCCTTCTCTGGAAACACCATATATTTT
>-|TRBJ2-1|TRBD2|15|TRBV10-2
CASSDFLTLSGRPFF
TGCGCCAGCAGTGATTTCTTAACTTTGAGCGGGAGACCGTTCTTC